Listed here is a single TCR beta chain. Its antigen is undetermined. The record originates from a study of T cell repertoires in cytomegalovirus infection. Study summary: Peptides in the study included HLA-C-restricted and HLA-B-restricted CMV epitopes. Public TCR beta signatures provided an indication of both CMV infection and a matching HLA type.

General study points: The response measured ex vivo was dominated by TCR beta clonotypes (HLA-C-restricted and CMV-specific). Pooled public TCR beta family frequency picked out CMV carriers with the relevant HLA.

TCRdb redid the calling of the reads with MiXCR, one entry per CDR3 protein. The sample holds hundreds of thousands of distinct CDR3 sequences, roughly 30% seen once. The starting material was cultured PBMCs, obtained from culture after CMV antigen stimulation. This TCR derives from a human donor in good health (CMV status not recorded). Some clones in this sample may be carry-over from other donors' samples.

The CDR3 reads CSARRTGGMYEQYF. In DNA form, the CDR3 reads TGCAGTGCTAGACGAACAGGGGGTATGTACGAGCAGTACTTC. This chain links TRBV20-1 with TRBJ2-7, with 8 bases fitting TRBD1. The germline gives CDR1 DFQATT, CDR2 SNEGSKA (reference sequence). Trimming removed 2 bases from V and 4 bases from J; junction bases left unmatched: 7. The CDR3 has 14 amino acids.